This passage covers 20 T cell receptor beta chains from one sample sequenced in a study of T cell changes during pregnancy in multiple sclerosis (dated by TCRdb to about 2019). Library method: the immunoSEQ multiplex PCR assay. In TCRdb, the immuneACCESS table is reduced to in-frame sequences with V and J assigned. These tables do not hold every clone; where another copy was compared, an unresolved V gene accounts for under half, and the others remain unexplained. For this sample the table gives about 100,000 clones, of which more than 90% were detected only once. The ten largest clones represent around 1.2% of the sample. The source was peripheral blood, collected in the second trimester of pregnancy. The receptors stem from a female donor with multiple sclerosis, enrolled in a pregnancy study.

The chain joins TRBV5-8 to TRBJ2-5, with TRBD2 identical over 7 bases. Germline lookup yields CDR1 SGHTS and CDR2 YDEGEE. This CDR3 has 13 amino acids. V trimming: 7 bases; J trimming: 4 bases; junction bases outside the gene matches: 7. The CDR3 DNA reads TGTGCCAGCCGTGGGAGGGGCACAGAGACCCAGTACTTC. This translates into CASRGRGTETQYF.

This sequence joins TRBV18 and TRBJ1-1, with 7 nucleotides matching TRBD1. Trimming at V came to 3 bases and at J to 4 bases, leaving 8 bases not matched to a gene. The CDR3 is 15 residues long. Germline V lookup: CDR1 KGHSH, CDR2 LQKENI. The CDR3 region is CASSPRQGVGTEAFF. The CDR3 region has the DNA TGTGCCAGCTCACCGCGTCAGGGGGTAGGCACTGAAGCTTTCTTT.

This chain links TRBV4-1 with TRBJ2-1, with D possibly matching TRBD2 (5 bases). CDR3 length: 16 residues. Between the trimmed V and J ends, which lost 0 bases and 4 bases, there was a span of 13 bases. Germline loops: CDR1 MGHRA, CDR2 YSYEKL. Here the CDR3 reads CASSQEGRMRYNEQFF. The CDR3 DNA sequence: TGCGCCAGCAGCCAAGAAGGGAGAATGCGGTACAATGAGCAGTTCTTC.

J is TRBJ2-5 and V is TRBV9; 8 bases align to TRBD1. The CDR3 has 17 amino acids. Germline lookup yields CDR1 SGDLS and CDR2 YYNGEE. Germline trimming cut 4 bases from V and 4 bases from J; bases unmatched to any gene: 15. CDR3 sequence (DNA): TGTGCCAGCAGCTTCCAGGGGGCTCTAGGGGCAGGAGAGACCCAGTACTTC. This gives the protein CASSFQGALGAGETQYF. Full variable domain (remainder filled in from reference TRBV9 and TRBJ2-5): DSGVTQTPKHLITATGQRVTLRCSPRSGDLSVYWYQQSLDQGLQFLIQYYNGEERAKGNILERFSAQQFPDLHSELNLSSLELGDSALYFCASSFQGALGAGETQYFGPGTRLLVL.

Written as DNA, the CDR3 is TGCGCCAGCAGCGCTCTTCATAGCGGGAGTATGTACGAGCAGTACTTC. This encodes CASSALHSGSMYEQYF. The rearrangement uses TRBV5-1 and TRBJ2-7; 9 positions agree with TRBD2. There are 16 residues in the CDR3. Germline V gives CDR1 SGHRS, CDR2 YFSETQ. The V segment lost 4 bases and the J segment 4 bases; nucleotides outside the gene matches: 12.

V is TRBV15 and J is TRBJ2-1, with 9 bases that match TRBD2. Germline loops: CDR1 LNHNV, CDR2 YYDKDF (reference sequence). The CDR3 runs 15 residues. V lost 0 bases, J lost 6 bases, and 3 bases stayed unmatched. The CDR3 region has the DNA TGTGCCACCAGCAGAGACGTACTAGCGGGCAATGAGCAGTTCTTC. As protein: CATSRDVLAGNEQFF.

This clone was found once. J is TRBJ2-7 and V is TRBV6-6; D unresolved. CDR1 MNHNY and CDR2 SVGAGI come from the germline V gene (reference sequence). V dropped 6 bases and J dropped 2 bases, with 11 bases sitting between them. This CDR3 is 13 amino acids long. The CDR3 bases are TGTGCCAGCAGCGAAAGCAATCCCTACGAGCAGTACTTC. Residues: CASSESNPYEQYF.

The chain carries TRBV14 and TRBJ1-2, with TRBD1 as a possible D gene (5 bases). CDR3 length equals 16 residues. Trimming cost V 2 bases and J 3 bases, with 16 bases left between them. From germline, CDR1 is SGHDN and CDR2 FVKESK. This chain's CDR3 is CASSQNPEGKYYGYTF. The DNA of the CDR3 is TGTGCCAGCAGCCAAAATCCGGAGGGGAAGTACTATGGCTACACCTTC.

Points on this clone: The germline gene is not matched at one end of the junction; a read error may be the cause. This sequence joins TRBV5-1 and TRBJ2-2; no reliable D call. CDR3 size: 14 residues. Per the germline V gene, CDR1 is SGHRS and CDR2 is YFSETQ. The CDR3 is CASGFTANTGELFF. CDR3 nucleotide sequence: TGCGCCAGCGGCTTTACAGCGAACACCGGGGAGCTGTTTTTT.

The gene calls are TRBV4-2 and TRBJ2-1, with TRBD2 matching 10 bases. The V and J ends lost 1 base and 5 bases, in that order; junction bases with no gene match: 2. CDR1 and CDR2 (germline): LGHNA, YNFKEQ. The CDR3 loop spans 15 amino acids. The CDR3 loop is CASSQGSGGDNEQFF. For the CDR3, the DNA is TGTGCCAGCAGCCAAGGGAGCGGGGGGGACAATGAGCAGTTCTTC.

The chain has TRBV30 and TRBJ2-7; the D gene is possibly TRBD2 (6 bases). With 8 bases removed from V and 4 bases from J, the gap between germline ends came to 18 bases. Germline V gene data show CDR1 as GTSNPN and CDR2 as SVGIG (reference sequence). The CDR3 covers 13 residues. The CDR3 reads CAGFGGANYEQYF. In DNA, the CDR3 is TGTGCCGGCTTCGGAGGGGCCAATTACGAGCAGTACTTC.

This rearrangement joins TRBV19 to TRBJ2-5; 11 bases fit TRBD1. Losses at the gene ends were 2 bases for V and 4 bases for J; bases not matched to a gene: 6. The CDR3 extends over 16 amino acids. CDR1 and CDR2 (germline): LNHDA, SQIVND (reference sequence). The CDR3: CASSIRDRGFGETQYF. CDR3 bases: TGTGCCAGTAGTATAAGGGACAGGGGGTTTGGAGAGACCCAGTACTTC.

The CDR3 region is CASSEGRSQTQYF. CDR3 DNA: TGTGCCAGCAGTGAAGGGAGGTCCCAGACCCAGTACTTC. The chain has TRBV6-1 and TRBJ2-5, with D perhaps TRBD2 (5 bases). Between the trimmed V and J ends, which lost 1 base and 6 bases, there was a span of 9 bases. Looked up from germline, CDR1 is MNHNS and CDR2 is SASEGT. This CDR3 comprises 13 residues.

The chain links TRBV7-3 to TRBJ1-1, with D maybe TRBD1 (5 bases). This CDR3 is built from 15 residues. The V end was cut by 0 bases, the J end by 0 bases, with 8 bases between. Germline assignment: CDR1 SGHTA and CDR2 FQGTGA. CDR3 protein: CASSLTGTMNTEAFF. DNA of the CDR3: TGTGCCAGCAGCTTAACCGGGACTATGAACACTGAAGCTTTCTTT.

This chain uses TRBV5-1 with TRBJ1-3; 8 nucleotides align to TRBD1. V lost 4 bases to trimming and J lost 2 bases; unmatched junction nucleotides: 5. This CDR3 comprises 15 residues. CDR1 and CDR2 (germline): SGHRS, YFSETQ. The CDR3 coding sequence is TGCGCCAGCAGCCCCAAGACAGGGGCTGGAAACACCATATATTTT. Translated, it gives CASSPKTGAGNTIYF.

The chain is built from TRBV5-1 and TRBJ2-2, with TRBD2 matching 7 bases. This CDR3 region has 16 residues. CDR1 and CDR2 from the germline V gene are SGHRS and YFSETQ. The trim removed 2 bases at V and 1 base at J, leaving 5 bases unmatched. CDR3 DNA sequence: TGCGCCAGCAGCTTAGCCGCGGGGGAGAACACCGGGGAGCTGTTTTTT. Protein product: CASSLAAGENTGELFF.

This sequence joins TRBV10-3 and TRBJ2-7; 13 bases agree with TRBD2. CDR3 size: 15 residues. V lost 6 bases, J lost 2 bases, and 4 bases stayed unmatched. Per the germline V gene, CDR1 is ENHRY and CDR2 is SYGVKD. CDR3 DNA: TGTGCCATCAGCCCGGGACTAGCGGGACCCTACGAGCAGTACTTC. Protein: CAISPGLAGPYEQYF.

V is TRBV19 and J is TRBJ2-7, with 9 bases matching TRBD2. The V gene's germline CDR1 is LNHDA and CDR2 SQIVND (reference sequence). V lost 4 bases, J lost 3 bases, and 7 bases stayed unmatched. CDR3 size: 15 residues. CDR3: CASSSSGSGVYEQYF. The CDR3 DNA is TGTGCCAGTAGTAGTAGCGGGAGCGGCGTCTACGAGCAGTACTTC.

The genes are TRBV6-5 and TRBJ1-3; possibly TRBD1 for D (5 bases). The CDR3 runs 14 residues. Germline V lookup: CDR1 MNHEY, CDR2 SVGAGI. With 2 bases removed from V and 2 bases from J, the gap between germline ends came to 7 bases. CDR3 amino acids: CASSYAGTGNTIYF. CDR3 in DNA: TGTGCCAGCAGTTACGCAGGGACTGGAAACACCATATATTTT.

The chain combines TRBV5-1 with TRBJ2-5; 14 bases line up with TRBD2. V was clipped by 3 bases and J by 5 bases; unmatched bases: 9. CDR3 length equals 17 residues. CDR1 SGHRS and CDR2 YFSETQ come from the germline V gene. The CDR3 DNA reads TGCGCCAGCAGCTGGTCGAGACTAGCGGGGGGGCTTGAGACCCAGTACTTC. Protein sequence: CASSWSRLAGGLETQYF. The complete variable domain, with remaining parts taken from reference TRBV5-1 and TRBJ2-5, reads KAGVTQTPRYLIKTRGQQVTLSCSPISGHRSVSWYQQTPGQGLQFLFEYFSETQRNKGNFPGRFSGRQFSNSRSEMNVSTLELGDSALYLCASSWSRLAGGLETQYFGPGTRLLVL.